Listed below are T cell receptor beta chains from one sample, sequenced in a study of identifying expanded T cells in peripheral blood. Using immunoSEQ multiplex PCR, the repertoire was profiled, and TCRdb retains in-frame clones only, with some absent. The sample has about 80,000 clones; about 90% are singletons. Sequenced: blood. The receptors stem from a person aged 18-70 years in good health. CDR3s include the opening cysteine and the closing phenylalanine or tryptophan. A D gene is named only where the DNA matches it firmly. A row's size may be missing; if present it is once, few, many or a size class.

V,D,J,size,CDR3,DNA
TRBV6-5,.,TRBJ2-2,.,CASSQHGSGAGELFF,TGTGCCAGCAGCCAACATGGGTCTGGTGCCGGGGAGCTGTTTTTT
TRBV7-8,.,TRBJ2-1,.,CASSLDGTRRKGDNEQFF,TGTGCCAGCAGCTTAGATGGAACTAGGCGAAAGGGTGACAATGAGCAGTTCTTC
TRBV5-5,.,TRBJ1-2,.,CASSLGVSYGYTF,TGTGCCAGCAGCTTAGGCGTATCCTATGGCTACACCTTC
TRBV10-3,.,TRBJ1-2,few,CAISETSGYTF,TGTGCCATCAGTGAGACGTCAGGCTACACCTTC
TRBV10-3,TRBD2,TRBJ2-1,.,CAISLAGGDEQFF,TGTGCCATCTCCCTAGCGGGGGGTGATGAGCAGTTCTTC
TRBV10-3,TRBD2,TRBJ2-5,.,CATKPGLAGGQETQYF,TGTGCCACGAAACCCGGACTAGCGGGGGGACAAGAGACCCAGTACTTC
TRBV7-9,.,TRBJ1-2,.,CASSSGSPPKTHGYTF,TGTGCCAGCAGCTCAGGAAGTCCCCCTAAAACCCATGGCTACACCTTC
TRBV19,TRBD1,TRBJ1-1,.,CASSPRDREVTEAFF,TGTGCCAGTAGTCCAAGGGACAGGGAGGTCACTGAAGCTTTCTTT
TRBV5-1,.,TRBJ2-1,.,CASSLDRGGHEQFF,TGCGCCAGCAGCTTGGACAGGGGGGGCCATGAGCAGTTCTTC
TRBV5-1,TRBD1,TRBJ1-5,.,CASSLAGGQNQPQHF,TGCGCCAGCAGCTTGGCAGGGGGGCAGAATCAGCCCCAGCATTTT
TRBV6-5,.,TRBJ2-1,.,CASSSRSYNEQFF,TGTGCCAGCAGTTCGCGTTCCTACAATGAGCAGTTCTTC
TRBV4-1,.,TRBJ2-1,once,CASSQDNRRSYNEQFF,TGCGCCAGCAGCCAAGATAACCGCCGCTCCTACAATGAGCAGTTCTTC
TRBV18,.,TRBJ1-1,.,CASSPFTGLTEAFF,TGTGCCAGCTCACCGTTTACAGGGCTCACTGAAGCTTTCTTT
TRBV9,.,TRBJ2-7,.,CASSLAAGDIYEQYF,TGTGCCAGCAGCCTGGCGGCAGGGGACATCTACGAGCAGTACTTC
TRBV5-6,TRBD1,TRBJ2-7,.,CASSFGTGNVEQYF,TGTGCCAGCAGCTTCGGGACAGGGAATGTCGAGCAGTACTTC
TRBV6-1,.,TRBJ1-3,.,CASSERYIPDGGNTIYF,TGTGCCAGCAGTGAAAGGTACATCCCGGACGGTGGAAACACCATATATTTT
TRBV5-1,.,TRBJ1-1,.,CASSLAPPMAEAFF,TGCGCCAGCAGCTTGGCCCCCCCTATGGCTGAAGCTTTCTTT
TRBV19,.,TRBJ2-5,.,CASMWETQYF,TGTGCCAGTATGTGGGAGACCCAGTACTTC
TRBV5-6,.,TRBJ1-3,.,CASRLRRSSGNTIYF,TGTGCCAGCAGGTTACGACGTAGCTCTGGAAACACCATATATTTT
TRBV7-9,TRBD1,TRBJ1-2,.,CASSRPTGNYGYTF,TGTGCCAGCAGCCGGCCGACAGGGAACTATGGCTACACCTTC
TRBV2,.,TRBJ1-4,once,CASSANPSTNEKLFF,TGTGCCAGCAGTGCCAATCCTTCAACTAATGAAAAACTGTTTTTT
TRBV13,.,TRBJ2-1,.,CASSRKPQLSSYNEQFF,TGTGCCAGCAGCCGCAAACCACAGCTGAGCTCCTACAATGAGCAGTTCTTC
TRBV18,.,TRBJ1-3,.,CASSLLQASGNTIYF,TGTGCCAGCTCACTTCTCCAAGCCTCTGGAAACACCATATATTTT
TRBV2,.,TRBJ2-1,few,CASRGMSTSKNEQFF,TGTGCCAGCAGGGGTATGTCCACGTCTAAGAATGAGCAGTTCTTC
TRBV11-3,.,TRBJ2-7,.,CASSLSLTGTEQYF,TGTGCCAGCAGCCTGTCCCTGACAGGAACCGAGCAGTACTTC
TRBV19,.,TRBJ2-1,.,CASSIWAGLNNEQFF,TGTGCCAGTAGTATATGGGCGGGGCTCAACAATGAGCAGTTCTTC
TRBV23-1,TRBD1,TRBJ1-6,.,CASRHRDRHSPLHF,TGCGCCAGCCGACACCGGGACAGGCATTCACCCCTCCACTTT
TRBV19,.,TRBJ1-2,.,CASSAGTTGFYGYTF,TGTGCCAGTAGTGCGGGAACAACAGGGTTCTATGGCTACACCTTC
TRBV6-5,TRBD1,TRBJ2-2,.,CASRGQGARGGELFF,TGTGCCAGCAGAGGACAGGGGGCGCGAGGCGGGGAGCTGTTTTTT
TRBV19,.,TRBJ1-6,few,CASSTQGMRNSPLHF,TGTGCCAGTAGTACGCAGGGGATGAGGAATTCACCCCTCCACTTT
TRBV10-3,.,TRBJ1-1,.,CAISETVTEAFF,TGTGCCATCAGTGAGACGGTCACTGAAGCTTTCTTT
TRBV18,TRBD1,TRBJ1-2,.,CASSPQQGNYGYTF,TGTGCCAGCTCACCACAACAGGGGAACTATGGCTACACCTTC
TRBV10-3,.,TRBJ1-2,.,CAIRLEGFLNYGYTF,TGTGCCATCAGATTGGAGGGGTTCCTTAACTATGGCTACACCTTC
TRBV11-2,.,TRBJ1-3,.,CASSQVVSGNTIYF,TGTGCCAGCAGCCAGGTGGTCTCTGGAAACACCATATATTTT
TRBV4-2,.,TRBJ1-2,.,CASTGTDRGYGYTF,TGTGCCAGCACCGGAACAGACCGGGGCTATGGCTACACCTTC